These 16 T cell receptor beta chains were sequenced from one sample in a study of preoperative IRX-2 immunotherapy in early breast cancer (dated by TCRdb to between 2018 and 2021). Libraries came from the immunoSEQ multiplex PCR assay. Sourced from immuneACCESS, this table was stored by TCRdb with only in-frame sequences that have V and J called. A share of the clones is absent; for the studies checked, an unresolved V gene accounts for under half, and the remainder has no known explanation. The sample table holds about 24,000 clones, of which 70% to 90% were seen once. In total, the top ten clones hold less than 35% of the sample. This specimen's treatment or condition label, interpreted: preoperative locoregional IRX-2 cytokine immunotherapy. The sequencing used tumor tissue, collected after IRX-2 immunotherapy. These receptor sequences come from a human donor with breast cancer.

The rearrangement joins TRBV28 to TRBJ1-4, with 8 bases that match TRBD1. CDR1 is MDHEN, CDR2 SYDVKM, per germline. Trimming cost V 6 bases and J 7 bases; bases outside gene matches: 7. CDR3 size: 14 residues. CDR3 DNA sequence: TGTGCCAGCAGCCGATCCGGACAGGGTGAAAAACTGTTTTTT. Amino acid sequence: CASSRSGQGEKLFF.

The rearrangement joins TRBV11-3 to TRBJ2-5; possibly TRBD2 for D (6 bases). CDR1 SGHNT and CDR2 YENEEA come from the germline V gene. The CDR3 runs 15 residues. Deletions cut 5 bases from V and 5 bases from J, with 18 bases between. The CDR3 DNA sequence: TGTGCCAGCAGCCCCCACCTCGGGGGAGCGGAGACCCAGTACTTC. Translating it yields CASSPHLGGAETQYF. Full variable domain (outside the CDR3, taken from reference TRBV11-3 and TRBJ2-5): EAGVVQSPRYKIIEKKQPVAFWCNPISGHNTLYWYLQNLGQGPELLIRYENEEAVDDSQLPKDRFSAERLKGVDSTLKIQPAELGDSAVYLCASSPHLGGAETQYFGPGTRLLVL.

The chain joins TRBV6-5 to TRBJ1-6, with TRBD1 matching 8 bases. The J segment lost 11 bases and the V segment lost 0 bases, leaving 6 bases of the junction unmatched. Germline CDR1 and CDR2: MNHEY and SVGAGI. The CDR3 length is 15 residues. The CDR3 sequence: CASSYSGDRLAPLHF. The CDR3 DNA follows: TGTGCCAGCAGTTACTCGGGGGACAGGCTAGCACCCCTCCACTTT.

This chain links TRBV10-3 with TRBJ2-2; D is perhaps TRBD1 or TRBD2 (5 bases each). The CDR3 is 15 residues long. Germline V gene lookup returns CDR1 ENHRY and CDR2 SYGVKD. Trimming left V 10 bases short and J 3 bases short, with 18 bases between. The CDR3 sequence is CATKLGRRDTGELFF. In nucleotides, the CDR3 is TGTGCCACCAAGTTGGGACGAAGGGACACCGGGGAGCTGTTTTTT.

The table lists this clone with a few counts. The chain employs TRBV2 and TRBJ1-3; no reliable D call. V was cut by 4 bases and J by 8 bases, with 3 bases left in between. Germline V lookup: CDR1 SNHLY, CDR2 FYNNEI. The CDR3 runs 10 residues. Here the CDR3 DNA reads TGTGCCAGCAGTGCGGACACCATATATTTT. Encoded protein: CASSADTIYF.

V gene TRBV6-1 combines with J gene TRBJ1-3; D gene ambiguous. The V and J ends lost 2 bases and 0 bases respectively, with 14 bases between them. The CDR3 runs 17 residues. Germline CDR1 reads MNHNS; CDR2 reads SASEGT. This chain's CDR3 is CASSELGSAISGNTIYF. In nucleotides, the CDR3 is TGTGCCAGCAGTGAATTGGGGAGCGCCATCTCTGGAAACACCATATATTTT.

The gene calls are TRBV18 and TRBJ1-1; 7 bases agree with TRBD1. This CDR3 contains 14 residues. V lost 6 bases and J lost 2; bases outside the gene matches: 6. In germline, CDR1 is KGHSH, CDR2 LQKENI. DNA of the CDR3: TGTGCCAGCTCTTGGGACAGATCAAACACTGAAGCTTTCTTT. As protein: CASSWDRSNTEAFF.

In this sample, this clone turned up a few times. The chain recombines TRBV25-1 with TRBJ2-5; 9 bases are a match to TRBD1. Germline assignment: CDR1 MGHDK and CDR2 SYGVNS. Trimming cost V 5 bases and J 4 bases; bases outside gene matches: 5. This CDR3 is 14 amino acids long. CDR3 in amino acids: CASSQPGQGETQYF. In DNA, the CDR3 is TGTGCCAGCAGTCAACCGGGACAGGGAGAGACCCAGTACTTC.

The V gene is TRBV19, the J gene TRBJ2-2; 9 bases align to TRBD1. CDR1 and CDR2 (germline): LNHDA, SQIVND (reference sequence). The CDR3 runs to 13 residues. V shed 9 bases, J shed 6 bases, and the junction held 5 bases outside the gene matches. Here the CDR3 reads CASLGQGAGELFF. The CDR3 region has the DNA TGTGCCAGCCTGGGACAGGGAGCCGGGGAGCTGTTTTTT.

The gene calls are TRBV5-4 and TRBJ2-5; 7 bases map to TRBD1. CDR1 and CDR2 (germline): SGHNT, YYREEE (reference sequence). This CDR3 is built from 14 residues. J gave up 3 bases and V 0 bases, and 2 bases lay outside the gene matches. CDR3 nucleotides: TGTGCCAGCAGCTTGGGACAGGGCAAAGAGACCCAGTACTTC. Translated, it gives CASSLGQGKETQYF. The full variable domain, with the rest looked up from reference TRBV5-4 and TRBJ2-5, is ETGVTQSPTHLIKTRGQQVTLRCSSQSGHNTVSWYQQALGQGPQFIFQYYREEENGRGNFPPRFSGLQFPNYSSELNVNALELDDSALYLCASSLGQGKETQYFGPGTRLLVL.

The genes are TRBV19 and TRBJ1-1; D perhaps matches TRBD1 (5 bases). Germline V gene data show CDR1 as LNHDA and CDR2 as SQIVND (reference sequence). Between the trimmed V and J ends, which lost 2 bases and 4 bases, there was a span of 11 bases. The CDR3 loop spans 14 amino acids. CDR3 sequence (DNA): TGTGCCAGTAGTATAACGAGGGGTAGCACTGAAGCTTTCTTT. This sequence encodes CASSITRGSTEAFF.

The genes are TRBV29-1 and TRBJ2-1; 7 bases match TRBD1. The CDR3 sequence is 15 residues long. J was trimmed by 2 bases and V by 0 bases; bases with no gene match: 4. From germline, CDR1 is SQVTM and CDR2 ANQGSEA. DNA of the CDR3: TGCAGCGTTGAAGAGATAGGGGGCCCCTACAATGAGCAGTTCTTC. It yields the protein CSVEEIGGPYNEQFF.

J is TRBJ1-1 and V is TRBV10-3; 8 bases fit TRBD1. The trim removed 5 bases at V and 5 bases at J, leaving 7 bases unmatched. The CDR3 length is 14 residues. Germline V gene sequence: CDR1 ENHRY, CDR2 SYGVKD. CDR3 in amino acids: CAISSGTGPTEAFF. The CDR3 DNA follows: TGTGCCATCAGTTCCGGGACAGGACCGACTGAAGCTTTCTTT.

This rearrangement joins TRBV2 to TRBJ2-4; no firm D call. Germline lookup yields CDR1 SNHLY and CDR2 FYNNEI. Trimming took off 3 bases at V and 3 bases at J, with 12 bases between the two ends. The CDR3 length is 15 residues. The CDR3 nucleotides read TGTGCCAGCAGTGATAACGACATGGTCAAAAACATTCAGTACTTC. Encoded protein: CASSDNDMVKNIQYF.

The chain recombines TRBV5-5 with TRBJ1-1; D remains unclear. The CDR3 sequence is 13 residues long. The V end was cut by 0 bases, the J end by 7 bases, with 10 bases between. From germline, CDR1 is SGHKS and CDR2 YYEKEE (reference sequence). This CDR3 reads CASSLAANGEAFF. DNA for the CDR3: TGTGCCAGCAGCTTGGCAGCTAATGGTGAAGCTTTCTTT.

This rearrangement joins TRBV18 to TRBJ2-5, with D possibly matching TRBD2 (6 bases). CDR3 size: 13 residues. Germline CDR1 is KGHSH and CDR2 is LQKENI. V lost 2 bases and J 5 bases, leaving 9 bases between the germline ends. CDR3 region: CASSPAGSETQYF. CDR3 DNA sequence: TGTGCCAGCTCACCAGCGGGGTCGGAGACCCAGTACTTC.